This T cell receptor beta chain is drawn from a study of blood T cell repertoires in COVID-19. Profiled with immunoSEQ multiplex PCR; TCRdb holds only in-frame clones, not every one. The data show almost 400,000 clones, roughly 91% seen once. The CDR3 is made up of 12 amino acids. The ends were cut back, 6 bases at V and 1 base at J, with 9 bases in the middle. Germline CDR1 and CDR2: SQVTM and ANQGSEA. Assignments of participants to cohorts depended upon their own reported clinical history. Sequencing input: PBMCs or T cells enriched from blood (not recorded which). The sequence derives from a woman aged 30 to 39 who had recovered from COVID-19. The V and J genes are TRBV29-1 and TRBJ1-2; maybe TRBD1 (5 bases). CDR3: CSVLGGNYGYTF. The CDR3, as DNA: TGCAGCGTCTTGGGGGGTAACTATGGCTACACCTTC. The whole variable domain, filled in from reference TRBV29-1 and TRBJ1-2, reads SAVISQKPSRDICQRGTSLTIQCQVDSQVTMMFWYRQQPGQSLTLIATANQGSEATYESGFVIDKFPISRPNLTFSTLTVSNMSPEDSSIYLCSVLGGNYGYTFGSGTRLTVV.